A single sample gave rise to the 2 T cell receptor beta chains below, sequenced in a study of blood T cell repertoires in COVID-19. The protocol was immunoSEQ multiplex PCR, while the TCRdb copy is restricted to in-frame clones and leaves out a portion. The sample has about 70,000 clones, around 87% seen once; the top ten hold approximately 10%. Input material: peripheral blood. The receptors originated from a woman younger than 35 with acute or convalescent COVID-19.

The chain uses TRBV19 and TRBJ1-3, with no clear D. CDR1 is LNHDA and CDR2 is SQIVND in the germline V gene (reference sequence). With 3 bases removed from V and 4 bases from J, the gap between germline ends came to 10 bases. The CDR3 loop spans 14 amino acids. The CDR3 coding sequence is TGTGCCAGTAGTATCCAACTTCTCGGAAACACCATATATTTT. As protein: CASSIQLLGNTIYF.

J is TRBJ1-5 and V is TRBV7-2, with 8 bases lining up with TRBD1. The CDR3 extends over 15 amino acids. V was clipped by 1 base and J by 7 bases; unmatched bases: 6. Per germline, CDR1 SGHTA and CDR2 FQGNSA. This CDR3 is CASSLVRGPQQPQHF. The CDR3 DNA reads TGTGCCAGCAGCTTAGTCAGGGGGCCCCAACAGCCCCAGCATTTT.